This TCR beta chain came from a study of Ad26.COV2.S vaccination and SARS-CoV-2 variants. Study context: Dosing was one shot or two shots 56 days apart.

To note about this clone: Its target is unknown. Other DNA variants within this sample encode the same CDR3.

Assay: immunoSEQ multiplex PCR; the TCRdb copy retains only in-frame clones and omits some. The sample has 430,000 or so clones; around 90% are singletons. Study findings and constraints: Post-vaccination spike-specific CD8+ and CD4+ T cell responses reportedly had substantial breadth.

Sample treatment: some 19 received Ad26.COV2.S at low or high dose, single or two shots; about 5 received placebo; per-sample allocation not given. Samples were taken on day 63 after the first vaccine or placebo injection. Vaccination used an Ad26 vector expressing Wuhan-strain SARS-CoV-2 spike. The clonotype comes from a person aged 18-65 years who received the Ad26.COV2.S COVID-19 vaccine or a placebo. The sample here was peripheral blood, taken in a trial of Ad26.COV2.S vaccine versus placebo.

The CDR3 sequence is CASSIRGSNQPQHF. Written as DNA, the CDR3 is TGTGCCAGTAGTATTAGAGGGAGCAATCAGCCCCAGCATTTT. The chain couples TRBV19 to TRBJ1-5; D not resolved. The V gene's germline CDR1 is LNHDA and CDR2 SQIVND (reference sequence). This CDR3 is 14 amino acids long. The germline V and J ends were trimmed by 3 bases and 1 base, with 7 bases remaining between them. Full variable domain (outside the CDR3, taken from reference TRBV19 and TRBJ1-5): DGGITQSPKYLFRKEGQNVTLSCEQNLNHDAMYWYRQDPGQGLRLIYYSQIVNDFQKGDIAEGYSVSREKKESFPLTVTSAQKNPTAFYLCASSIRGSNQPQHFGDGTRLSIL.